This entry concerns a single TCR beta chain. The antigen is not known. An end of the junction does not agree with germline; a read error may underlie this. This specimen comes from a study of tumor-infiltrating lymphocytes in primary liver carcinoma. Study-level information: Tumor lesions were T1-T3 N0M0 and spanned roughly 4 to 11 cm. Notes on the study in general: Tumors had a top-250-clone fraction that was significantly higher than blood (p = 0.039). Bulk, unsorted sampling meant CD4+ and CD8+ repertoires went uncompared.

Germline DNA was extracted too, while blood RNA derived from unsorted whole blood. Chronic HBV infection was present, with no prior treatment. Germline V gives CDR1 MNHEY, CDR2 SVGAGI. This CDR3 contains 16 residues. Priming with a constant-region primer yielded TCR beta cDNA from about 480 ng total RNA. Amplification in three nested multiplex PCR rounds with slightly modified ARM-PCR gave rise to TCR beta libraries. Researchers ran the first two PCR rounds for roughly 11 cycles each with TRBV1-TRBV30 forward primers and a C-beta reverse primer. TCRdb itself ran the multiplex PCR reads through MiXCR, one entry per CDR3 protein. In the table there are around 330,000 distinct CDR3 sequences, roughly 60% of which are singletons.

The sequencing input was peripheral blood. This clonotype originated in a woman aged 25 to 39 with primary liver carcinoma and hepatitis B virus infection. The chain recombines TRBV6-5 with TRBJ1-3, with unresolved D. This CDR3 reads CASSSDRGRSGNTVYF. CDR3 nucleotide sequence: TGTGCCAGCAGTTCCGACCGAGGCCGCTCTGGAAACACCGTATATTTT.